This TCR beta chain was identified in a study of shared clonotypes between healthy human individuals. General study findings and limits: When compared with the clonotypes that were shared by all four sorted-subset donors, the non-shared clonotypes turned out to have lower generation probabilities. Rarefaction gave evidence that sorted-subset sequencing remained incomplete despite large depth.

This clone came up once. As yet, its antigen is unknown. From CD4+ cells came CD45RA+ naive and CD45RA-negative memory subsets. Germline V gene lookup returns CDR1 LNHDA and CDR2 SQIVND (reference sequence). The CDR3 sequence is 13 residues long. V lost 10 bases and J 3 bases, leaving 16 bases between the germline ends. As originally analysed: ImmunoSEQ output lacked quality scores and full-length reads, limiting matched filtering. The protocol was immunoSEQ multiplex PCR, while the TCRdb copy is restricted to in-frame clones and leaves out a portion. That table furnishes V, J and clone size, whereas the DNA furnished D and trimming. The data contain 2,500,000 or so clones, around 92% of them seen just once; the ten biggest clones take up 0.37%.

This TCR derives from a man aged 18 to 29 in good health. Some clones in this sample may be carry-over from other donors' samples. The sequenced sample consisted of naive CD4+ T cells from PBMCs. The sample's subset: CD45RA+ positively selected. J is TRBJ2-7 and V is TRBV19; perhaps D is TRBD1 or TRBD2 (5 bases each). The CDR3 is CANAGLGGYEQYF. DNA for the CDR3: TGTGCCAACGCCGGCCTTGGGGGCTACGAGCAGTACTTC. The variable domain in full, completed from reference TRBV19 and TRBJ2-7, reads DGGITQSPKYLFRKEGQNVTLSCEQNLNHDAMYWYRQDPGQGLRLIYYSQIVNDFQKGDIAEGYSVSREKKESFPLTVTSAQKNPTAFYLCANAGLGGYEQYFGPGTRLTVT.